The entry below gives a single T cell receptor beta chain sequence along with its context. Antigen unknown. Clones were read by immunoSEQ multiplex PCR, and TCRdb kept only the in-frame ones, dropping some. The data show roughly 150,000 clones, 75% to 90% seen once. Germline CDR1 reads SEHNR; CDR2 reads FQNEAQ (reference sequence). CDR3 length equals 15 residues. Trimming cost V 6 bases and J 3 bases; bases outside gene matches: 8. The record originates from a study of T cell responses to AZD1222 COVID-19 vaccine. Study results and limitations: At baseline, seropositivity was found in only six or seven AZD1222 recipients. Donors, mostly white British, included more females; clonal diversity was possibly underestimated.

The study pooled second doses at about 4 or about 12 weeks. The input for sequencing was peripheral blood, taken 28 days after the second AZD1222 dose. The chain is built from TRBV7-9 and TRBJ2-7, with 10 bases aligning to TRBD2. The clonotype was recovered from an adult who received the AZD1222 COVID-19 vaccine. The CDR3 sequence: CASSPTSGTFYEQYF. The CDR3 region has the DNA TGTGCCAGCAGTCCAACTAGCGGGACTTTCTACGAGCAGTACTTC.